The 3 T cell receptor beta chains reported below all come from one sample, sequenced in a study of blood T cell repertoires in COVID-19. The assay was immunoSEQ multiplex PCR, and TCRdb's table has in-frame clones only and misses some. The sample lists approximately 220,000 clones, roughly 84% occurring once. Sequenced input: peripheral blood. The receptors were sampled from a middle-aged man with acute or convalescent COVID-19.

The chain carries TRBV27 and TRBJ1-1; TRBD1 matches at 9 bases. Germline-derived CDR1 and CDR2 are MNHEY and SMNVEV (reference sequence). V shed 6 bases, J shed 5 bases, and the junction held 10 bases outside the gene matches. CDR3 size: 15 residues. CDR3 loop: CASSPADRGVTEAFF. The CDR3 region has the DNA TGTGCCAGCAGCCCCGCGGACAGGGGAGTAACTGAAGCTTTCTTT.

The chain links TRBV27 to TRBJ2-5; D gene unclear. The CDR3 has 13 amino acids. CDR1 is MNHEY and CDR2 is SMNVEV in the germline V gene (reference sequence). V dropped 6 bases and J dropped 0 bases, with 8 bases sitting between them. The CDR3 DNA sequence: TGTGCCAGCAGGGAGTTGGACCAAGAGACCCAGTACTTC. Residues: CASRELDQETQYF.

V gene TRBV7-2 combines with J gene TRBJ2-3; TRBD2 matches at 12 bases. The CDR3 contains 16 residues. V trimming: 2 bases; J trimming: 3 bases; junction bases outside the gene matches: 3. Germline CDR1 is SGHTA and CDR2 is FQGNSA. The CDR3 sequence: CASSLLAGGVTDTQYF. Here the CDR3 DNA reads TGTGCCAGCAGCTTACTAGCGGGGGGGGTGACAGATACGCAGTATTTT. Looking up the rest from reference TRBV7-2 and TRBJ2-3 gives the full variable domain: GAGVSQSPSNKVTEKGKDVELRCDPISGHTALYWYRQSLGQGLEFLIYFQGNSAPDKSGLPSDRFSAERTGGSVSTLTIQRTQQEDSAVYLCASSLLAGGVTDTQYFGPGTRLTVL.